This passage covers 5 T cell receptor beta chains from one sample sequenced in a study of identical twins. TCRdb itself ran the 5' RACE reads through MiXCR, one entry per CDR3 protein. The sample yields about 240,000 distinct CDR3 sequences, roughly a tenth seen once. Specimen: memory T cells sorted from blood. These receptors were collected from a man over 45 in good health.

The chain uses TRBV3-1 and TRBJ2-3; 12 bases map to TRBD2. Trimming cost V 0 bases and J 8 bases; bases outside gene matches: 9. Germline V gene sequence: CDR1 LGHDT, CDR2 YNNKEL (reference sequence). The CDR3 has 17 residues. The CDR3 is CASSQEYLAGGPGTQYF. The DNA for the CDR3 is TGTGCCAGCAGCCAAGAGTACCTAGCGGGAGGGCCCGGTACGCAGTATTTT.

In its sample, this clonotype was seen many times. This rearrangement joins TRBV19 to TRBJ2-1; no clear D. Germline CDR1 and CDR2: LNHDA and SQIVND (reference sequence). Trimming took off 6 bases at V and 6 bases at J, with 15 bases between the two ends. The CDR3 runs to 14 residues. The CDR3 DNA is TGTGCCAGTAGCCAAGGAAAGGACCTCAATGAGCAGTTCTTC. Its translation: CASSQGKDLNEQFF.

J is TRBJ2-2 and V is TRBV29-1; D is perhaps TRBD1 (6 bases). Trimming shortened V by 6 bases and J by 2 bases, and 10 bases separated the two germline ends. Germline V CDR1 and CDR2: SQVTM, ANQGSEA. The CDR3 consists of 13 residues. CDR3 DNA sequence: TGCAGCGTAAGGGACACCAACACCGGGGAGCTGTTTTTT. Translated: CSVRDTNTGELFF.

This clonotype was seen many times. This sequence joins TRBV20-1 and TRBJ2-5; weak D call: TRBD2 (6 bases). The germline gives CDR1 DFQATT, CDR2 SNEGSKA (reference sequence). This CDR3 has 12 amino acids. V lost 0 bases to trimming and J lost 5 bases, with 7 bases between them. The CDR3 region has the DNA TGCAGTGCTAGAGATGGGAGGGAGACCCAGTACTTC. Translated: CSARDGRETQYF.

This clonotype was seen at least ten times. In DNA, the CDR3 is TGTGCCAGCAGCGTCTACAGGAGGGATAATTCACCCCTCCACTTT. Translating it yields CASSVYRRDNSPLHF. The V gene is TRBV5-6, the J gene TRBJ1-6; the D gene is possibly TRBD1 (5 bases). This CDR3 has 15 residues. Germline V gives CDR1 SGHDT, CDR2 YYEEEE. With 4 bases removed from V and 5 bases from J, the gap between germline ends came to 13 bases. Full variable domain (remainder filled in from reference TRBV5-6 and TRBJ1-6): DAGVTQSPTHLIKTRGQQVTLRCSPKSGHDTVSWYQQALGQGPQFIFQYYEEEERQRGNFPDRFSGHQFPNYSSELNVNALLLGDSALYLCASSVYRRDNSPLHFGNGTRLTVT.